One T cell receptor beta chain is described in this entry. This clone was found a few times. Its recognized antigen is unknown. Base-call qualities are not available, and no considerably larger clone is one nucleotide away. Another Seattle source contributed samples from volunteer blood donors who had recovered from COVID-19. The collaborating institutions used their own protocols to collect whole blood in K2EDTA tubes. Collaborator samples were shipped for TCRbeta analysis as frozen whole blood, isolated PBMCs, or DNA extracted from either sample type. The data were obtained in a study of blood T cell repertoires in COVID-19 (dated by TCRdb to the early 2020s). For the study in its entirety: Samples covering the acute and convalescent phases of COVID-19 were provided by collaborators in the United States, Italy and Spain. The prospective study material was composed of cDNA or gDNA derived from T cells, B-cell-depleted T cells, or PBMCs. Subjects who had been exposed to COVID-19, were actively infected with it, or had recovered from it provided the deeply sampled blood TCRbeta repertoires that made up the dataset. The repertoires were released in a freely available public database intended as a resource for research on the immune response to SARS-CoV-2. The samples were drawn from two sources: the first 160 participants of the ongoing ImmuneRACE study, and approximately 1,300 subjects contributed by 6 global collaborators. A de-identified subject ID, COVID-19 status, age in years and sex were almost always included in the sample metadata. Where available, HLA class I and class II types were taken from metadata supplied by the sample provider and were not determined by assay-based typing.

CDR1 LGHNA and CDR2 YSLEER were looked up in the germline V gene. From its cysteine to its phenylalanine, the CDR3 spans 16 amino acids. Just CDR3 DNA is preserved here, 48 bases in frame from base 1. Relative to germline, V is 0 bases shorter and J is 4 bases shorter, with 14 bases between their ends. TCRbeta CDR3 regions were amplified from genomic DNA by means of the immunoSEQ Assay, a bias-controlled multiplex PCR. Per the authors' processing: The number of nucleated cells in each sample was estimated from the amplification of reference gene primers within the assay. To quantify the absolute abundance of each unique TCRbeta CDR3 rearrangement, sequence reads were collapsed and filtered. For each sample, productive Simpson clonality was calculated by taking the square root of Simpson's diversity index across productive rearrangements. TCRdb took over this immuneACCESS table, retaining in-frame rearrangements with V and J assigned. Such tables are incomplete; in checked studies, under half of the missing clones stem from an unresolved V gene, and the remainder is unexplained. V and J calls and clone size are copied from that table; D and trimming were computed from the DNA. Counted in this sample were some 130,000 clones; almost 80% of them appeared once. In total, the top ten clones hold approximately 11% of the sample.

Study-wide findings and limitations: How much clinical and demographic metadata was included differed by source and by participant, and the metadata was provided uncurated.

This clonotype was sampled from a man aged 60 to 75 who had recovered from COVID-19. The sequence is built from TRBV4-3 and TRBJ2-3, with no confidently assigned D gene. Material for sequencing was peripheral blood. Here is the DNA: TGCGCCAGCAGCCAAGAGGGCTCGATGGGTTCAGATACGCAGTATTTT. Its protein reads: CASSQEGSMGSDTQYF.